This T cell receptor beta chain appears in the sequencing data of a study of shared clonotypes between healthy human individuals. A word on this clone: Its target is not known.

Study results and limitations: An effect of sequencing depth on clonotype sharing among donors was expected.

CDR3 length equals 14 residues. V dropped 0 bases and J dropped 4 bases, with 10 bases sitting between them. Germline V lookup: CDR1 SGHRS, CDR2 YFSETQ. Each subset's genomic DNA was split evenly across several immunoSEQ plates. Spread over ten immunoSEQ deep assay plates, unsorted PBMC DNA underwent sequencing. Per the original methods: Filtering differed for immunoSEQ, which gave only junction sequences without quality scores. Measured with immunoSEQ multiplex PCR; TCRdb has only the in-frame clones, and not every one. Clone size and the V and J calls come from that table; the DNA yielded D and trimming. This sample has around 430,000 clones, with 70% to 80% found just once.

The V and J genes are TRBV5-1 and TRBJ1-1; maybe TRBD1 (6 bases). The sequence came from a woman aged 40 to 50 in good health. Some clones in this sample may be carry-over from other donors' samples. Sequencing was carried out using PBMCs. The CDR3 nucleotides are TGCGCCAGCAGCTTGGAAGGGGGGATCACTGAAGCTTTCTTT. Amino acid sequence: CASSLEGGITEAFF.